The entry below gives a single TCR beta chain sequence along with its context. This sample stems from a study of blood T cell repertoires in COVID-19. Libraries were prepared by immunoSEQ multiplex PCR; TCRdb keeps only in-frame clonotypes and omits some of them. The sample includes 150,000 to 200,000 clones, 80% to 90% of them seen just once. The germline V gene has CDR1 KGHDR and CDR2 SFDVKD. The CDR3 length is 15 residues. Trimming cost V 4 bases and J 5 bases, with 16 bases left between them. The TCR was taken from a man in his forties or fifties who had recovered from COVID-19. Sequencing was performed on PBMCs or T cells enriched from blood (not recorded which). The chain joins TRBV24-1 to TRBJ2-5, with D possibly matching TRBD1 (5 bases). CDR3 region: CATSDPRQGTETQYF. The CDR3 bases are TGTGCCACCAGTGACCCGAGGCAGGGTACGGAGACCCAGTACTTC.